Below, one T cell receptor (beta chain) is given with its context. TCRdb keeps only in-frame clones here, not all; method: immunoSEQ multiplex PCR. Among 1,500 to 2,500 clones, roughly 23% were seen once, and the ten largest hold roughly a tenth. With V trimmed by 0 bases and J by 3 bases, 2 bases remained unmatched. Germline V gene lookup returns CDR1 SGHRS and CDR2 YFSETQ. The CDR3 consists of 15 residues. These data are taken from a study of T cells in localized non-small cell lung cancer. The chain links TRBV5-1 to TRBJ1-5; 8 positions match TRBD1. This TCR came from a female donor older than 55 with stage II lung adenocarcinoma. The material sequenced was lung tumor tissue, taken before any cancer treatment. CDR3 DNA: TGCGCCAGCAGCTTGGGGGGACAGGACAATCAGCCCCAGCATTTT. Translation gives CASSLGGQDNQPQHF.